These 3 T cell receptor beta chains were all obtained from the same sample, sequenced in a study of blood T cell repertoires in COVID-19. Assay: immunoSEQ multiplex PCR; the TCRdb copy retains only in-frame clones and omits some. The sample holds 250,000 to 300,000 clones, roughly four fifths seen once. The specimen sequenced was PBMCs or T cells enriched from blood (not recorded which). The source is a young man with acute COVID-19.

The V call is TRBV5-8, the J call TRBJ2-5; tentative D call: TRBD1 (5 bases). Germline values: CDR1 SGHTS, CDR2 YDEGEE. Between the trimmed V and J ends, which lost 4 bases and 2 bases, there was a span of 15 bases. The CDR3 sequence is 15 residues long. Written as DNA, the CDR3 is TGTGCCAGCAGCCTCCACCTAAGGGGACAAGAGACCCAGTACTTC. It yields the protein CASSLHLRGQETQYF.

The J gene is TRBJ2-5, the V gene TRBV11-3; TRBD2 matches 10 bases. The CDR3 consists of 16 residues. CDR1 is SGHNT and CDR2 is YENEEA in the germline V gene. V trimming: 7 bases; J trimming: 8 bases; junction bases outside the gene matches: 16. As DNA, the CDR3 is TGTGCCAGCACCCTCTCCCTAGCGGGAGTTTCGCATACCCAGTACTTC. This gives the protein CASTLSLAGVSHTQYF.

The CDR3 DNA is TGTGCCAGCAGTGAGGGAGGGGTCGGCGAGCAGTACGTC. As protein: CASSEGGVGEQYV. The J gene is TRBJ2-7, the V gene TRBV6-1, with 7 bases matching TRBD2. V shed 3 bases and J 6 bases; nucleotides not matched to a gene: 5. CDR1 and CDR2 from the germline V gene are MNHNS and SASEGT. This CDR3 spans 13 amino acids.